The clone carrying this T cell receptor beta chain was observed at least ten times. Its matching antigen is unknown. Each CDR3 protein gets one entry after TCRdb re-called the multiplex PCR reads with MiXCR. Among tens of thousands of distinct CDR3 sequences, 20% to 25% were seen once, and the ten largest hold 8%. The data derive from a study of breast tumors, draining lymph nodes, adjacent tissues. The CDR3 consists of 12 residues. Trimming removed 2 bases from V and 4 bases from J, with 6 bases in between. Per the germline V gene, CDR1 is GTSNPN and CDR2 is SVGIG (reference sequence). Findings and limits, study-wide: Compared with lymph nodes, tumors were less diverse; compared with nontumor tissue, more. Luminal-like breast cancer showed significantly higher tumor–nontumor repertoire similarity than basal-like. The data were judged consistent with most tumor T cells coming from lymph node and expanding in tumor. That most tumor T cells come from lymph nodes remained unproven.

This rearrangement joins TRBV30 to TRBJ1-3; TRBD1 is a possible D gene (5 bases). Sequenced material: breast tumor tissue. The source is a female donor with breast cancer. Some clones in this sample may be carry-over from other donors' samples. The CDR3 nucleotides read TGTGCCTGGAGTAAGGGGGGAAACACCATATATTTT. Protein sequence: CAWSKGGNTIYF.